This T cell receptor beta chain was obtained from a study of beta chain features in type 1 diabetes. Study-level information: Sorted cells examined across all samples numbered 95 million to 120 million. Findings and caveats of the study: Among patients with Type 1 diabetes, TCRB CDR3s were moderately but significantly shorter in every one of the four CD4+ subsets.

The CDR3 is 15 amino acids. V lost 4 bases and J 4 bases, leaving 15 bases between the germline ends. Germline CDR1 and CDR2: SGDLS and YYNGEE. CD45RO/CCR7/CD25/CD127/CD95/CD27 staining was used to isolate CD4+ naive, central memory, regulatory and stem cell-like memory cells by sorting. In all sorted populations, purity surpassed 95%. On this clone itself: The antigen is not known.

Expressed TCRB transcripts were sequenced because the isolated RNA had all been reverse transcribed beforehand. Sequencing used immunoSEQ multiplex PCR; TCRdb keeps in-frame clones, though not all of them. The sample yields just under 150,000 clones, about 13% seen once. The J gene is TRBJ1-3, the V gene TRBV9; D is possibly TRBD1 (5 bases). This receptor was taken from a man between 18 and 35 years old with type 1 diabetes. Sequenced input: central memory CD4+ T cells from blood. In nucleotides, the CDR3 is TGTGCCAGCAGCCCCCATGAGGGGCAAGGAAACACCATATATTTT. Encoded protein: CASSPHEGQGNTIYF.